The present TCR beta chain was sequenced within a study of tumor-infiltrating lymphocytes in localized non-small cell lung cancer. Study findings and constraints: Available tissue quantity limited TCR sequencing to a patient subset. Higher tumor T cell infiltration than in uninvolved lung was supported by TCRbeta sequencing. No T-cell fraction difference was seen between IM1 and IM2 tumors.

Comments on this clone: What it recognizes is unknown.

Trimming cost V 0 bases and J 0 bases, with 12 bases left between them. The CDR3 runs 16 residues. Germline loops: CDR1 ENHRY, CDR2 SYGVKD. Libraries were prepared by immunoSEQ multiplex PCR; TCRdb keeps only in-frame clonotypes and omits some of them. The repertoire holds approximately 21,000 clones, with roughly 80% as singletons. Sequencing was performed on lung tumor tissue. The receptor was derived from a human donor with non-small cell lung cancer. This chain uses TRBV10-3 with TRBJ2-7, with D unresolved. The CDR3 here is CAISESLTSNSYEQYF. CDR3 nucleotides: TGTGCCATCAGTGAGTCGCTGACTTCTAACTCCTACGAGCAGTACTTC.